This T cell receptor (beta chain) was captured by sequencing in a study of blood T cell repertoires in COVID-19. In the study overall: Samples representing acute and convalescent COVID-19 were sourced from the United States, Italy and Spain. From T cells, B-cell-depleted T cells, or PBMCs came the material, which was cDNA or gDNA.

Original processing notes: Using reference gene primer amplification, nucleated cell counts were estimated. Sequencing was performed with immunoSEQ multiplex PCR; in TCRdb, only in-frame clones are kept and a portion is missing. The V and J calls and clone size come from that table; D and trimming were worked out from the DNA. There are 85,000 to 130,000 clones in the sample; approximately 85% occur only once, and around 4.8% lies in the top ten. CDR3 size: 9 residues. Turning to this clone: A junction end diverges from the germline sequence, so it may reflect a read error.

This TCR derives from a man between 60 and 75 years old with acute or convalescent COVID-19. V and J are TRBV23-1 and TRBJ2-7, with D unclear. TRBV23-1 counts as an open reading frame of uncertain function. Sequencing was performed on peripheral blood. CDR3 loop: CASDFNPDF. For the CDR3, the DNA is TGCGCCAGTGACTTTAACCCGGACTTC.